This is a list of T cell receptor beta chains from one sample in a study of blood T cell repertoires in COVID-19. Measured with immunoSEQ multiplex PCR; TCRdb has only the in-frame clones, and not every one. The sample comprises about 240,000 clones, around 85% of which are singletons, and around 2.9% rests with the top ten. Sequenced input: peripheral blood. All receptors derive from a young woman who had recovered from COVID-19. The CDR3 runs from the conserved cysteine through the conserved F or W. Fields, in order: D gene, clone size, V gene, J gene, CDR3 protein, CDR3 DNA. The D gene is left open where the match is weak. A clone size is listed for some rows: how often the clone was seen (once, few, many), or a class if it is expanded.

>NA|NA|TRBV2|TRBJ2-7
CASSHLLTVNPYF
TGTGCCAGCAGTCATTTGTTAACAGTCAATCCGTACTTC
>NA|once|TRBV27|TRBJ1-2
CASSRGALYGGYGYTF
TGTGCCAGCAGCCGGGGGGCGCTCTATGGAGGGTATGGCTACACCTTC
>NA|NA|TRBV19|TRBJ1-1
CASSIGPGRETEAFF
TGTGCCAGTAGTATTGGGCCAGGGAGGGAGACTGAAGCTTTCTTT
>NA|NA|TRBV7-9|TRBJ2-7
CASSLGASEQYF
TGTGCCAGCAGCTTAGGGGCCTCCGAGCAGTACTTC
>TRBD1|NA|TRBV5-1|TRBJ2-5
CASSLASRTGQGETQYF
TGCGCCAGCAGCTTGGCTTCTCGGACAGGGCAAGGGGAGACCCAGTACTTC
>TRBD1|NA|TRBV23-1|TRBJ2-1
CASSQRQGHNEQFF
TGCGCCAGCAGTCAACGACAGGGCCACAATGAGCAGTTCTTC
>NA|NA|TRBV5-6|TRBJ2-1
CASSLINEQFF
TGTGCCAGCAGCTTGATAAATGAGCAGTTCTTC
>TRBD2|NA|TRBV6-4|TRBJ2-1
CASSHDAGTIYNEQFF
TGTGCCAGCAGTCATGACGCTGGGACTATCTACAATGAGCAGTTCTTC
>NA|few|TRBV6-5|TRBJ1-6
CASSSGNSPLHF
TGTGCCAGCAGTTCAGGGAATTCACCCCTCCACTTT
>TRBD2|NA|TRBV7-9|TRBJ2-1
CASSHWASGGNNEQFF
TGTGCCAGCAGCCACTGGGCTAGCGGGGGTAATAATGAGCAGTTCTTC
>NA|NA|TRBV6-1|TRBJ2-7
CASSEATVLNYLRGQYF
TGTGCCAGCAGTGAAGCGACAGTACTTAATTATCTACGTGGGCAGTACTTC
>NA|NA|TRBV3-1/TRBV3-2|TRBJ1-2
CASSDVNSWHGYTF
TGTGCCAGCAGCGATGTAAACAGTTGGCATGGCTACACCTTC
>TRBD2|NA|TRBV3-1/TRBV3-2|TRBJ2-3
CASSHWLGGSTDTQYF
TGTGCCAGCAGCCATTGGCTGGGGGGGAGCACAGATACGCAGTATTTT
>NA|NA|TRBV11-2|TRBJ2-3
CASSLGPQGLGTDTQYF
TGTGCCAGCAGCTTAGGCCCCCAGGGTTTAGGCACAGATACGCAGTATTTT
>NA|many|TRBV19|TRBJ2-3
CASQMYSGGDTQYF
TGTGCCAGCCAGATGTATAGCGGTGGAGATACGCAGTATTTT
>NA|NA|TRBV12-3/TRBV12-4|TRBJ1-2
CASSEQGPYGYTF
TGTGCCAGCAGTGAACAGGGTCCATATGGCTACACCTTC
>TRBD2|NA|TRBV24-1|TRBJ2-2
CATSDRAGGTGELFF
TGTGCCACCAGTGATAGGGCGGGGGGCACCGGGGAGCTGTTTTTT
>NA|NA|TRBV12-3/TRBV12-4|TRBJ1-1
CASHGGPNTEAFF
TGTGCCAGCCATGGTGGGCCGAACACTGAAGCTTTCTTT
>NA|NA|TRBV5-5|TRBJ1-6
CASSDPGGGRVSPLHF
TGTGCCAGCAGCGATCCCGGGGGGGGGCGAGTTTCACCCCTCCACTTT
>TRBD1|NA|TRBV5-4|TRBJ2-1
CASSIPGQGYNEQFF
TGTGCCAGCAGCATACCGGGACAGGGTTACAATGAGCAGTTCTTC
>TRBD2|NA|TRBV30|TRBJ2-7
CAWSNPSGDGPYEQYF
TGTGCCTGGAGTAACCCAAGCGGGGACGGTCCCTACGAGCAGTACTTC
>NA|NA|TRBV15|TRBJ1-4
CATSRGRGEKLFF
TGTGCCACCAGCAGGGGGCGCGGTGAAAAACTGTTTTTT
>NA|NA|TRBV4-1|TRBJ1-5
CASSQEGERAGAGQPQHF
TGCGCCAGCAGCCAAGAGGGGGAACGTGCGGGGGCCGGGCAGCCCCAGCATTTT
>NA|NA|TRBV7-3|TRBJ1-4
CASSYRGGEKLFF
TGTGCCAGCAGTTACCGAGGTGGTGAAAAACTGTTTTTT
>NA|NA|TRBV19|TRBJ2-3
CASSINRDTQYF
TGTGCCAGTAGTATCAACCGGGATACGCAGTATTTT
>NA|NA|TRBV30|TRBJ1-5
CAWSRGANQPQHF
TGTGCCTGGAGTCGGGGGGCTAATCAGCCCCAGCATTTT
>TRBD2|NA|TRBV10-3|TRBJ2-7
CAIRTSGAWGEQYF
TGTGCCATCCGGACTAGCGGGGCCTGGGGGGAGCAGTACTTC
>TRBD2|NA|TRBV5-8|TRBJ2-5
CASSPNPAGEGTQYF
TGTGCCAGCAGCCCTAACCCGGCGGGGGAAGGGACCCAGTACTTC
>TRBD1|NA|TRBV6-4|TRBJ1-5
CASSPGTGGNQPQHF
TGTGCCAGCAGCCCCGGGACAGGGGGGAATCAGCCCCAGCATTTT
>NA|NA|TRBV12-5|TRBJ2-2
CASGLPNPTGRLSTGELFF
TGTGCTAGTGGTTTGCCAAACCCAACGGGGAGGTTAAGCACCGGGGAGCTGTTTTTT
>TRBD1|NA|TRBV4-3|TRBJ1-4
CASSQAITGTGDEKLFF
TGCGCCAGCAGCCAAGCAATTACCGGGACAGGTGACGAAAAACTGTTTTTT
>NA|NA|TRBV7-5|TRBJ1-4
CARSLGREGGSNEKLFF
TGTGCCAGAAGCCTCGGGAGGGAGGGGGGTTCTAATGAAAAACTGTTTTTT
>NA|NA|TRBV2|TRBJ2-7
CASSWDIQSYEQYF
TGTGCCAGCAGTTGGGACATCCAATCCTACGAGCAGTACTTC
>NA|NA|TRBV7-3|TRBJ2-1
CASSPSPVEAGEQFF
TGTGCCAGCAGCCCATCACCGGTTGAAGCCGGTGAGCAGTTCTTC
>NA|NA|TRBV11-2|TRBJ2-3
CASSLYQLTDTQYF
TGTGCCAGCAGCTTATACCAACTCACAGATACGCAGTATTTT
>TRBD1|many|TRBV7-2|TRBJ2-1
CASSLIEGANEQFF
TGTGCCAGCAGCTTAATTGAGGGGGCGAATGAGCAGTTCTTC
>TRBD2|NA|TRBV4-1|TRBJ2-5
CASSQEPGGAAYQETQYF
TGCGCCAGCAGCCAAGAACCGGGGGGGGCTGCGTACCAAGAGACCCAGTACTTC
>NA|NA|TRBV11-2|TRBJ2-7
CASSLSRGEQYF
TGTGCCAGCAGCTTAAGTAGGGGCGAGCAGTACTTC
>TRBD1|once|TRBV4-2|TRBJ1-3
CASSQQTGAFSGNTIYF
TGTGCCAGCAGCCAACAAACAGGGGCGTTCTCTGGAAACACCATATATTTT
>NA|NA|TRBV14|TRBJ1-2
CASSQDDGPGYTF
TGTGCCAGCAGCCAAGATGATGGCCCTGGCTACACCTTC
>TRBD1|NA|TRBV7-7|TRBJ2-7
CASSEEVQGQYEQYF
TGTGCCAGCAGCGAAGAGGTACAGGGACAGTACGAGCAGTACTTC
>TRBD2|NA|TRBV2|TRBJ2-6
CASSASSGGSISGANVLTF
TGTGCCAGCAGTGCCTCTAGCGGGGGTTCGATCTCTGGGGCCAACGTCCTGACTTTC
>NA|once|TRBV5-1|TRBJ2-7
CASSSLLSGQGSEQYF
TGCGCCAGCAGCTCACTCCTCTCGGGACAAGGTTCCGAGCAGTACTTC
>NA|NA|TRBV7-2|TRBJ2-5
CASSLPGVRTQYF
TGTGCCAGCAGCTTACCGGGGGTGCGTACCCAGTACTTC
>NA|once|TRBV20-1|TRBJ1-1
CSASEGGPAEAFF
TGCAGTGCTAGTGAGGGGGGGCCGGCTGAAGCTTTCTTT
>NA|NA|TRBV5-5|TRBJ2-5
CASSPLLVTLQETQYF
TGTGCCAGCAGCCCTTTATTGGTCACTTTACAAGAGACCCAGTACTTC
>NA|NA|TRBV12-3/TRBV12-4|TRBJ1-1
CASSLGPITEAFF
TGTGCCAGCAGTTTAGGGCCGATCACTGAAGCTTTCTTT
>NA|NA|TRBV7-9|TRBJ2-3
CASSYKITWDTSTDTQYF
TGTGCCAGCAGCTATAAAATTACTTGGGACACTAGCACAGATACGCAGTATTTT
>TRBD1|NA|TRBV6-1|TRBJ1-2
CASSELFTGANYGYTF
TGTGCCAGCAGTGAGTTATTTACAGGGGCTAACTATGGCTACACCTTC
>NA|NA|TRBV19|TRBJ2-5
CASSIASSGMETQYF
TGTGCCAGTAGTATTGCGTCTAGTGGTATGGAGACCCAGTACTTC